This T cell receptor beta chain was sequenced for a study of cytomegalovirus exposure and HLA in healthy donors. PCR involved 60 Vbeta and 13 Jbeta primers. Method: immunoSEQ multiplex PCR; TCRdb's copy keeps in-frame clones and lacks some. Of about 180,000 clones listed, roughly 78% are singletons. This CDR3 has 14 residues. Trimming pared 6 bases from V and 0 bases from J, leaving 12 bases between. Per germline, CDR1 SGHTA and CDR2 FQGNSA. The V and J genes are TRBV7-2 and TRBJ2-7, with D possibly TRBD1 on 5 matching bases. The clonotype comes from a woman aged 40 to 50 in good health and CMV-seronegative. The sequencing sample was made of PBMCs. The CDR3, as DNA: TGTGCCAGCAGTCCAGGGTTTACCTCCTACGAGCAGTACTTC. It is translated as CASSPGFTSYEQYF.